A single sample gave rise to the 5 T cell receptor beta chains below, sequenced in a study of identical twins. TCRdb fed the 5' RACE reads into MiXCR, producing one record per CDR3 protein. This repertoire shows about 200,000 distinct CDR3 sequences, roughly 7.5% found once; its top ten account for 1.5% to 2.5%. These sequences were also reported in another study, on yellow fever vaccine responses in identical twins.

Specimen: memory (CD45RO+) T cells sorted from blood. These receptors came from a woman between 18 and 30 years old in good health.

The gene calls are TRBV5-1 and TRBJ2-7; TRBD1 agrees at 9 bases. CDR1 is SGHRS and CDR2 is YFSETQ in the germline V gene. This CDR3 spans 16 amino acids. V was clipped by 0 bases and J by 7 bases; unmatched bases: 11. This CDR3 is CASSLGDTGGKQEQYF. CDR3 bases: TGCGCCAGCAGCTTGGGCGATACAGGGGGCAAACAAGAGCAGTACTTC.

This clonotype occurred a few times. This chain joins TRBV11-2 and TRBJ2-7; no clear D. The CDR3 extends over 13 amino acids. In germline, CDR1 is SGHAT, CDR2 FQNNGV. V was cut by 0 bases and J by 3 bases, with 6 bases left in between. The CDR3 reads CASSLEVNYEQYF. In DNA, the CDR3 is TGTGCCAGCAGCTTAGAAGTGAACTACGAGCAGTACTTC.

This clonotype was found many times. The chain joins TRBV6-1 to TRBJ1-1; a possible D gene is TRBD1 (5 bases). Germline values: CDR1 MNHNS, CDR2 SASEGT. This CDR3 is 15 amino acids long. Trimming removed 8 bases from V and 2 bases from J, with 18 bases in between. CDR3 residues: CASRHHGRTNTEAFF. In nucleotides, the CDR3 is TGTGCCAGCCGACACCATGGTAGGACAAACACTGAAGCTTTCTTT.

V and J are TRBV27 and TRBJ2-7; D unresolved. Per germline, CDR1 MNHEY and CDR2 SMNVEV (reference sequence). The CDR3 loop spans 13 amino acids. V was pared by 7 bases and J by 0 bases, with 10 bases between. For the CDR3, the DNA is TGTGCCAGCATCGGACGGAACTCCTACGAGCAGTACTTC. Protein: CASIGRNSYEQYF.

This clonotype was counted a few times. For the CDR3, the DNA is TGTGCCAGCAGTTTATCGGGGGGGACCTACAATGAGCAGTTCTTC. Protein: CASSLSGGTYNEQFF. The genes are TRBV28 and TRBJ2-1, with 8 bases lining up with TRBD2. Germline trimming cut 1 base from V and 2 bases from J; bases unmatched to any gene: 1. CDR3 length equals 15 residues. Germline CDR1 MDHEN, CDR2 SYDVKM.